One and the same sample provided the 16 T cell receptor beta chains below, sequenced in a study of cytomegalovirus exposure and HLA in healthy donors. Primers: 60 Vbeta forward and 13 Jbeta reverse. Here immunoSEQ multiplex PCR was the method, and the copy in TCRdb shows in-frame clones only, minus some. This sample has some 120,000 clones, with 65% to 75% found just once. The specimen sequenced was PBMCs. The source is a young man in good health and CMV-seropositive.

V gene TRBV7-3 combines with J gene TRBJ2-3; 12 nucleotides match TRBD2. The length of the CDR3 is 19 residues. Looked up from germline, CDR1 is SGHTA and CDR2 is FQGTGA. Losses at the gene ends were 5 bases for V and 2 bases for J; bases not matched to a gene: 14. CDR3 sequence reads: CASSPGTSGQAAFTDTQYF. The CDR3, as DNA: TGTGCCAGCAGCCCCGGGACTAGCGGGCAAGCGGCCTTCACAGATACGCAGTATTTT.

The gene calls are TRBV7-2 and TRBJ1-3, with D unresolved. The CDR3 sequence is 14 residues long. CDR1 SGHTA and CDR2 FQGNSA come from the germline V gene. The V gene lost 2 bases and the J gene lost 1 base, with 6 bases spanning the gap. The DNA for the CDR3 is TGTGCCAGCAGCTTACACCTATCTGGAAACACCATATATTTT. Translation: CASSLHLSGNTIYF.

In the case of this clone: Additional DNA sequences in this sample encode the identical CDR3. The chain carries TRBV5-1 and TRBJ2-3, with D maybe TRBD1 (5 bases). Per germline, CDR1 SGHRS and CDR2 YFSETQ. The CDR3 runs to 14 residues. The germline V and J ends were trimmed by 0 bases and 3 bases, with 8 bases remaining between them. The CDR3 DNA is TGCGCCAGCAGCTTGGGACAGTCGACAGATACGCAGTATTTT. Protein sequence: CASSLGQSTDTQYF.

V is TRBV4-3 and J is TRBJ1-1; 9 bases map to TRBD1. The CDR3 has 16 amino acids. Germline CDR1 reads LGHNA; CDR2 reads YSLEER. V lost 2 bases to trimming and J lost 0 bases; unmatched junction nucleotides: 4. The CDR3 DNA follows: TGCGCCAGCAGCCAATATAGGGACAGGGTGAACACTGAAGCTTTCTTT. Amino acid sequence: CASSQYRDRVNTEAFF.

This sequence joins TRBV7-7 and TRBJ2-2; possible D gene TRBD1, 6 bases. This CDR3 contains 13 residues. In germline, CDR1 is SSHAT, CDR2 FNYEAQ (reference sequence). The V end was cut by 1 base, the J end by 7 bases, with 7 bases between. This chain's CDR3 is CASSLGQDGELFF. The CDR3, as DNA: TGTGCCAGCAGCTTAGGACAGGACGGGGAGCTGTTTTTT.

The CDR3 region has the DNA TGTGCCACCAAAGACAGCATGAACACTGAAGCTTTCTTT. Amino acid sequence: CATKDSMNTEAFF. The chain links TRBV11-1 to TRBJ1-1, with D tentatively TRBD1 (5 bases). CDR1 and CDR2 from the germline V gene are SGHAT and FQDESV (reference sequence). Trimming took 10 bases from V and 0 from J, leaving 12 bases between them. This CDR3 has 13 residues.

The J gene is TRBJ2-1, the V gene TRBV6-6, with D perhaps matching TRBD2 (5 bases). The CDR3 sequence is 14 residues long. Germline V lookup: CDR1 MNHNY, CDR2 SVGAGI (reference sequence). Trimming shortened V by 2 bases and J by 9 bases, and 14 bases separated the two germline ends. CDR3 in amino acids: CASSYGQEVGEQFF. The CDR3 coding sequence is TGTGCCAGCAGTTACGGGCAGGAGGTGGGTGAGCAGTTCTTC.

The rearrangement links TRBV10-1 to TRBJ1-6, with D perhaps TRBD1 (6 bases). The V gene lost 3 bases and the J gene lost 12 bases, with 15 bases spanning the gap. CDR3 size: 14 residues. Germline-derived CDR1 and CDR2 are WNHNN and SYGVQD (reference sequence). Here the CDR3 reads CASSEQGPRIPLHF. The DNA for the CDR3 is TGCGCCAGCAGTGAACAGGGCCCAAGGATACCCCTCCACTTT.

This clone was picked up one time. The chain uses TRBV19 and TRBJ1-1, with D uncertain. The length of the CDR3 is 14 residues. The germline V gene encodes CDR1 LNHDA and CDR2 SQIVND (reference sequence). Trimming took 3 bases from V and 0 from J, leaving 8 bases between them. CDR3 in DNA: TGTGCCAGTAGTATGGGCCGGATGAACACTGAAGCTTTCTTT. Translated, it gives CASSMGRMNTEAFF.

This clone was seen a few times. CDR3 sequence reads: CASSQSGQGPLYGYTF. Here the CDR3 DNA reads TGCGCCAGCAGCCAATCCGGACAGGGGCCACTCTATGGCTACACCTTC. This chain connects TRBV4-1 to TRBJ1-2; TRBD1 matches at 9 bases. The CDR3 covers 16 residues. The V segment lost 2 bases and the J segment 4 bases; nucleotides outside the gene matches: 8. The V gene's germline CDR1 is MGHRA and CDR2 YSYEKL.

The rearrangement joins TRBV5-5 to TRBJ2-3; D possibly corresponds to TRBD2 (6 bases). CDR3 length equals 15 residues. The V end was cut by 0 bases, the J end by 4 bases, with 12 bases between. Germline CDR1 and CDR2: SGHKS and YYEKEE (reference sequence). In nucleotides, the CDR3 is TGTGCCAGCAGCTTGGGACCCCCGGGGGCAGATACGCAGTATTTT. It encodes CASSLGPPGADTQYF. The variable domain in full, with the rest retrieved from reference TRBV5-5 and TRBJ2-3, is DAGVTQSPTHLIKTRGQQVTLRCSPISGHKSVSWYQQVLGQGPQFIFQYYEKEERGRGNFPDRFSARQFPNYSSELNVNALLLGDSALYLCASSLGPPGADTQYFGPGTRLTVL.

This rearrangement joins TRBV15 to TRBJ1-1; D is unresolved. Per the germline V gene, CDR1 is LNHNV and CDR2 is YYDKDF (reference sequence). The CDR3 consists of 15 residues. V lost 0 bases and J lost 4, with 12 bases in between. The CDR3 spells CATSRDQPRGTEAFF. In DNA form, the CDR3 reads TGTGCCACCAGCAGAGATCAGCCGCGAGGCACTGAAGCTTTCTTT. Full variable domain (missing parts from reference TRBV15 and TRBJ1-1): DAMVIQNPRYQVTQFGKPVTLSCSQTLNHNVMYWYQQKSSQAPKLLFHYYDKDFNNEADTPDNFQSRRPNTSFCFLDIRSPGLGDTAMYLCATSRDQPRGTEAFFGQGTRLTVV.

The rearrangement links TRBV28 to TRBJ1-2; D is perhaps TRBD1 (5 bases). Germline-derived CDR1 and CDR2 are MDHEN and SYDVKM. Trimming removed 3 bases from V and 8 bases from J, with 10 bases in between. CDR3 length: 12 amino acids. The CDR3 DNA sequence: TGTGCCAGCAGTTTCCTTTCAGGGGGCTACACCTTC. This translates into CASSFLSGGYTF.

CDR3 residues: CASSLVRTGGYGYTF. CDR3 DNA: TGTGCCAGCAGCTTAGTACGGACAGGGGGTTATGGCTACACCTTC. This sequence joins TRBV7-2 and TRBJ1-2; 10 bases are shared with TRBD1. V shed 1 base and J 5 bases; nucleotides not matched to a gene: 4. This CDR3 has 15 amino acids. CDR1 and CDR2 from the germline V gene are SGHTA and FQGNSA.

The chain links TRBV6-5 to TRBJ1-1, with D possibly matching TRBD1 (6 bases). CDR1 and CDR2 (germline): MNHEY, SVGAGI. The ends were cut back, 6 bases at V and 11 bases at J, with 16 bases in the middle. The CDR3 is 12 amino acids. CDR3 sequence (DNA): TGTGCCAGCAGATCGGGGGGCCTCGGCGCTTTCTTT. Protein: CASRSGGLGAFF.

This clone was recorded a few times. V and J are TRBV11-3 and TRBJ2-2; tentatively, D is TRBD1 (5 bases). This CDR3 spans 13 amino acids. Germline V lookup: CDR1 SGHNT, CDR2 YENEEA. The germline V and J ends were trimmed by 5 bases and 5 bases, with 9 bases remaining between them. The CDR3 DNA reads TGTGCCAGCAGCACCAGGGTAACCGGGGAGCTGTTTTTT. It is translated as CASSTRVTGELFF.